These 25 T cell receptor beta chains were all obtained from the same sample, sequenced in a study of T cell responses to AZD1222 COVID-19 vaccine (dated by TCRdb to the early 2020s). The meaning of the sample's time point label: about 28 days (+/-7) after the second vaccine dose. The sample's treatment or condition label, in plain terms: meningococcal conjugate vaccine given as trial control. The library was obtained by the immunoSEQ multiplex PCR assay. The table comes from immuneACCESS by way of TCRdb, which keeps in-frame sequences with V and J called. Part of the clones is missing from these tables; in studies checked, under half for an unresolved V gene and the rest for unknown reasons. Across this sample there are approximately 180,000 clones, with roughly 93% seen only once. The top ten constitute roughly 1% of the sample. Sequencing was performed on peripheral blood, taken 28 days after the second dose of the MenACWY control vaccine. Receptor source: an adult who received the MenACWY meningococcal vaccine as a control.

The rearrangement links TRBV4-2 to TRBJ2-2; D unresolved. Germline CDR1 and CDR2: LGHNA and YNFKEQ. V shed 0 bases and J shed 1 base, with 3 bases lying between them. The CDR3 sequence is 14 residues long. CDR3 DNA sequence: TGTGCCAGCAGCCAAGATTTGAACACCGGGGAGCTGTTTTTT. Residues: CASSQDLNTGELFF.

The genes are TRBV6-1 and TRBJ1-2, with 9 bases fitting TRBD1. The V and J ends lost 3 bases and 4 bases, in that order; junction bases with no gene match: 0. CDR3 size: 13 residues. The V gene's germline CDR1 is MNHNS and CDR2 SASEGT. In DNA form, the CDR3 reads TGTGCCAGCAGTGAGGACAGGGGCTATGGCTACACCTTC. As protein: CASSEDRGYGYTF.

The J gene is TRBJ2-1, the V gene TRBV14; D not resolved. This CDR3 is built from 14 residues. Germline lookup yields CDR1 SGHDN and CDR2 FVKESK. V lost 0 bases and J lost 8, with 11 bases in between. For the CDR3, the DNA is TGTGCCAGCAGCCAAGACCCCTCCTCCCATGAGCAGTTCTTC. Protein sequence: CASSQDPSSHEQFF.

This chain joins TRBV5-4 and TRBJ1-6, with 7 bases fitting TRBD1. The CDR3 consists of 14 residues. The trim removed 4 bases at V and 8 bases at J, leaving 6 bases unmatched. CDR1 and CDR2 (germline): SGHNT, YYREEE (reference sequence). The CDR3 is CASSTQGTDSPLHF. CDR3 nucleotides: TGTGCCAGCAGCACACAGGGGACAGATTCACCCCTCCACTTT.

The rearrangement joins TRBV7-2 to TRBJ1-1; D gene unclear. With 5 bases removed from V and 8 bases from J, the gap between germline ends came to 9 bases. There are 11 residues in the CDR3. Germline lookup yields CDR1 SGHTA and CDR2 FQGNSA. The CDR3: CASSRSEEAFF. The CDR3 nucleotides are TGTGCCAGCAGCCGATCGGAAGAAGCTTTCTTT.

The chain recombines TRBV6-2 or TRBV6-3 with TRBJ2-1; 12 positions agree with TRBD2. The J segment lost 3 bases and the V segment lost 6 bases, leaving 9 bases of the junction unmatched. Germline V lookup: CDR1 MNHEY, CDR2 SVGEGT. This CDR3 spans 17 amino acids. The DNA of the CDR3 is TGTGCCAGCAGCTCCCCGACTAGCGGGGGACACTACAATGAGCAGTTCTTC. Protein: CASSSPTSGGHYNEQFF.

The rearrangement uses TRBV6-2 or TRBV6-3 and TRBJ2-6; unclear D gene. The germline V gene encodes CDR1 MNHEY and CDR2 SVGEGT. CDR3 length equals 15 residues. V was shortened by 4 bases and J by 4 bases, with 11 bases between the two germline ends. The CDR3 DNA sequence: TGTGCCAGCAGTTCCCCCACGAGGGGGGCCAACGTCCTGACTTTC. Its protein is CASSSPTRGANVLTF.

The chain uses TRBV25-1 and TRBJ2-3; 9 bases are shared with TRBD1. CDR3 length equals 16 residues. Germline V gives CDR1 MGHDK, CDR2 SYGVNS. V dropped 6 bases and J dropped 0; count of bases not matched to a gene: 7. As DNA, the CDR3 is TGTGCCAGCAGGGAGAACAGGGGGCTTAGCACAGATACGCAGTATTTT. Amino acids: CASRENRGLSTDTQYF.

This rearrangement joins TRBV3-1 (or the pseudogene TRBV3-2) to TRBJ1-5; D is unresolved. The CDR3 is 14 residues long. Trimming cost V 1 base and J 2 bases, with 6 bases left between them. CDR1 and CDR2 from the germline V gene are LGHDT and YNNKEL (reference sequence). CDR3 sequence (DNA): TGTGCCAGCAGCCAAGCGATTGGCAATCAGCCCCAGCATTTT. This sequence encodes CASSQAIGNQPQHF.

The V gene is TRBV3-1 (or the pseudogene TRBV3-2), the J gene TRBJ2-2; possible D gene TRBD1, 6 bases. The CDR3 is made up of 14 amino acids. The V gene's germline CDR1 is LGHDT and CDR2 YNNKEL (reference sequence). With 6 bases removed from V and 0 bases from J, the gap between germline ends came to 8 bases. The CDR3 DNA follows: TGTGCCAGCAGATGGACAGCGAACACCGGGGAGCTGTTTTTT. It specifies CASRWTANTGELFF.

The chain couples TRBV4-3 to TRBJ2-1; 8 nucleotides agree with TRBD1. Trimming cost V 3 bases and J 8 bases; bases outside gene matches: 9. Germline CDR1 LGHNA, CDR2 YSLEER. CDR3 length: 15 amino acids. The DNA for the CDR3 is TGCGCCAGCAGCCACGAGGACAGGGTAGGAGATGAGCAGTTCTTC. It is translated as CASSHEDRVGDEQFF.

V usage is TRBV24-1 and J usage is TRBJ2-1, with TRBD1 matching over 7 bases. This CDR3 is 13 amino acids long. Germline V gene lookup returns CDR1 KGHDR and CDR2 SFDVKD. Trimming removed 2 bases from V and 7 bases from J; junction bases left unmatched: 1. In DNA form, the CDR3 reads TGTGCCACCAGTGATTACAGGGGAAATGAGCAGTTCTTC. This translates into CATSDYRGNEQFF.

The chain combines TRBV30 with TRBJ2-3; tentatively, D is TRBD1 (6 bases). CDR1 GTSNPN and CDR2 SVGIG come from the germline V gene (reference sequence). Trimming shortened V by 0 bases and J by 4 bases, and 14 bases separated the two germline ends. CDR3 length: 15 amino acids. The DNA for the CDR3 is TGTGCCTGGAGTGTAACAGGGAGTTTTCCAGATACGCAGTATTTT. The encoded protein is CAWSVTGSFPDTQYF.

The CDR3 is CASRWQEQNEKLFF. The CDR3 DNA reads as TGTGCCAGTAGGTGGCAGGAACAAAATGAAAAACTGTTTTTT. This chain links TRBV19 with TRBJ1-4, with D hard to call. CDR3 size: 14 residues. V lost 6 bases and J 5 bases, leaving 13 bases between the germline ends. Looked up from germline, CDR1 is LNHDA and CDR2 is SQIVND (reference sequence).

The CDR3 region is CASSPGTALYGYTF. Here the CDR3 DNA reads TGTGCCAGCAGTCCGGGGACAGCGCTATATGGCTACACCTTC. The chain uses TRBV6-2 or TRBV6-3 and TRBJ1-2, with 7 positions matching TRBD1. Germline CDR1 reads MNHEY; CDR2 reads SVGEGT. The J segment lost 5 bases and the V segment lost 5 bases, leaving 8 bases of the junction unmatched. CDR3 length: 14 residues.

This CDR3 is CASSIRWRETQYF. In DNA form, the CDR3 reads TGTGCCAGTAGTATAAGATGGAGGGAGACCCAGTACTTC. V is TRBV19 and J is TRBJ2-5; D is perhaps TRBD2 (5 bases). V was cut by 2 bases and J by 5 bases, with 9 bases left in between. The CDR3 sequence is 13 residues long. Germline-derived CDR1 and CDR2 are LNHDA and SQIVND (reference sequence).

The rearrangement joins TRBV30 to TRBJ1-1; no reliable D call. Germline CDR1 reads GTSNPN; CDR2 reads SVGIG (reference sequence). The V end was cut by 5 bases, the J end by 0 bases, with 10 bases between. The CDR3 runs to 13 residues. CDR3 DNA: TGTGCCTGGGGCCGGGCAGTGAACACTGAAGCTTTCTTT. Its protein product is CAWGRAVNTEAFF.

The sample holds a few counts of this clone. J is TRBJ2-5 and V is TRBV6-2 or TRBV6-3; the D gene is possibly TRBD1 (5 bases). This CDR3 region has 16 residues. Per the germline V gene, CDR1 is MNHEY and CDR2 is SVGEGT. Trimming left V 3 bases short and J 5 bases short, with 19 bases between. The CDR3 here is CASSYRAGSVMETQYF. The CDR3 DNA reads TGTGCCAGCAGTTATAGGGCAGGGTCCGTAATGGAGACCCAGTACTTC.

The chain combines TRBV7-2 with TRBJ1-2, with TRBD1 identical over 7 bases. The CDR3 length is 16 residues. CDR1 and CDR2 (germline): SGHTA, FQGNSA. Losses at the gene ends were 5 bases for V and 0 bases for J; bases not matched to a gene: 9. CDR3 sequence: CASSIGDSLANYGYTF. CDR3 nucleotide sequence: TGTGCCAGCAGCATAGGGGACAGTTTAGCTAACTATGGCTACACCTTC.

The chain couples TRBV18 to TRBJ1-1, with D possibly matching TRBD1 (6 bases). There are 15 residues in the CDR3. V lost 2 bases and J 5 bases, leaving 15 bases between the germline ends. Per germline, CDR1 KGHSH and CDR2 LQKENI. Written as DNA, the CDR3 is TGTGCCAGCTCACCAAGGGGGGGAATTATGACTGAAGCTTTCTTT. This gives the protein CASSPRGGIMTEAFF.

This chain connects TRBV3-1 (or the pseudogene TRBV3-2) to TRBJ1-2; D remains ambiguous. V dropped 0 bases and J dropped 11 bases, with 10 bases sitting between them. The CDR3 is 12 amino acids. Per the germline V gene, CDR1 is LGHDT and CDR2 is YNNKEL (reference sequence). CDR3 region: CASSQESRIYTF. CDR3 coding DNA: TGTGCCAGCAGCCAAGAGAGTCGGATATACACCTTC.

The J gene is TRBJ1-1, the V gene TRBV28, with D possibly being TRBD1 (5 bases). The V end was cut by 5 bases, the J end by 4 bases, with 11 bases between. CDR3 length: 13 residues. CDR1 and CDR2 (germline): MDHEN, SYDVKM. The CDR3 nucleotides read TGTGCCAGCAGTCTCCAGGGCCGCACTGAAGCTTTCTTT. This translates into CASSLQGRTEAFF.

V usage is TRBV3-1 (or the pseudogene TRBV3-2) and J usage is TRBJ1-6; D remains ambiguous. Between the trimmed V and J ends, which lost 8 bases and 9 bases, there was a span of 14 bases. The CDR3 consists of 13 residues. Germline V gene sequence: CDR1 LGHDT, CDR2 YNNKEL (reference sequence). The CDR3 sequence is CASSGSLSSPLHF. The CDR3 bases are TGTGCCAGCTCTGGCAGTCTCAGTTCACCCCTCCACTTT.

The chain uses TRBV6-1 and TRBJ1-4; D is ambiguous. The CDR3 covers 14 residues. The germline CDR1 and CDR2 sequences are MNHNS and SASEGT. Trimming removed 0 bases at V and 7 bases at J, with 9 bases between. The CDR3: CASSEAWRVEKLFF. CDR3 DNA sequence: TGTGCCAGCAGTGAAGCGTGGAGGGTTGAAAAACTGTTTTTT.

The gene calls are TRBV2 and TRBJ2-7; 7 bases match TRBD1. V dropped 7 bases and J dropped 5; count of bases not matched to a gene: 11. CDR1 is SNHLY and CDR2 is FYNNEI in the germline V gene. The CDR3 length is 14 residues. The CDR3 DNA follows: TGTGCCAGCACAAGAGACAGGGTGTCCCACGAGCAGTACTTC. This sequence encodes CASTRDRVSHEQYF.